The rows below give T cell receptor beta chains drawn from one sample of a study of glioma-infiltrating T cells after dendritic cell vaccination. The method was immunoSEQ multiplex PCR; TCRdb's version includes in-frame clones alone and lacks a portion of them. Among around 90,000 clones, roughly four fifths were seen once, and the ten largest hold roughly 2.1%. The specimen was blood, collected after dendritic cell vaccination. These receptors came from a human donor with glioblastoma. Each CDR3 is given without its conserved first and last residue.

V	J	CDR3
TRBV19	TRBJ1-3	ASSIRGTESRNTIY
TRBV29-1	TRBJ2-7	SAIRGSQGYEQY
TRBV2	TRBJ2-2	AGQQGPSNTGELF
TRBV7-7	TRBJ2-1	ASSPAWDSSYNEQF
TRBV30	TRBJ2-3	AWSGSGTDTQY
TRBV6-5	TRBJ2-7	ASSYSGTAVSYEQY
TRBV5-4	TRBJ1-5	ASSQWGGENQPQH
TRBV6-4	TRBJ1-1	ASSDWRSGLSEAF
TRBV7-9	TRBJ1-2	ASSSTGAGTGGRNYGYT
TRBV7-9	TRBJ1-3	ASSLAGQGSSGNTIY
TRBV27	TRBJ1-1	ASSLSVNGGGRAF
TRBV6-6	TRBJ1-5	ASSSYAPRDNQPQH
TRBV7-9	TRBJ2-2	ASSLEGAGELF
TRBV5-1	TRBJ2-2	ASSRSAYTGELF
TRBV10-3	TRBJ2-7	AISAGYDEQY
TRBV2	TRBJ2-5	AGGTSGRETQY
TRBV7-2	TRBJ2-2	ASSLGRGGNTGELF
TRBV11-2	TRBJ2-3	ASSAPAGTDTDTQY
TRBV5-1	TRBJ2-1	ASSLADWGGLDYNEQF
TRBV25-1	TRBJ2-2	ASSEGRDTGELF
TRBV27	TRBJ1-1	ASSLKYQGNEAF
TRBV7-9	TRBJ2-5	ASSPLGGGIQY
TRBV9	TRBJ1-5	ASSPNRGSQPQH